This TCR beta chain was found in a study of blood T cell repertoires in COVID-19. Looking at the study overall: Collection of acute and convalescent COVID-19 samples took place in the United States, Italy and Spain. The cDNA or gDNA used as material had been derived from T cells, B-cell-depleted T cells, or PBMCs.

V trimming: 5 bases; J trimming: 4 bases; junction bases outside the gene matches: 13. The CDR3 is 16 amino acids. Germline CDR1 reads MGHDK; CDR2 reads SYGVNS. Authors' processing steps: How many nucleated cells were present was estimated from reference gene primer amplification. Sequenced by immunoSEQ multiplex PCR; TCRdb stores in-frame clones only, minus some. V and J calls and clone size are those listed in that table; D and trimming were worked out from the DNA. The sample holds 200,000 to 300,000 clones, just under 85% seen once. V and J are TRBV25-1 and TRBJ2-5; 7 bases match TRBD2. The sequencing input was peripheral blood. The source is a woman aged 60-75 years with active or convalescent COVID-19. DNA of the CDR3: TGTGCCAGCAGTCCATCATTGGGGGGGTTAGGAGAGACCCAGTACTTC. Protein sequence: CASSPSLGGLGETQYF.